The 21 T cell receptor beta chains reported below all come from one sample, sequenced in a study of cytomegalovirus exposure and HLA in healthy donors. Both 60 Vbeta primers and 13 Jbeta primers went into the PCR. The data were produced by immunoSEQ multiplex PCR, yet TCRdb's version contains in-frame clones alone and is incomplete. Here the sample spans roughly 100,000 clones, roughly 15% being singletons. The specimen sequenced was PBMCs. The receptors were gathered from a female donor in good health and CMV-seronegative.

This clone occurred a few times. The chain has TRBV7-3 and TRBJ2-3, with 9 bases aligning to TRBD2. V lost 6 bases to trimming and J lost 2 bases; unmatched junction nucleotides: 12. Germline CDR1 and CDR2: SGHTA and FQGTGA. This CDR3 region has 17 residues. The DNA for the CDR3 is TGTGCCAGCAGTCCTAGCGGGCTAGCGGGAACCACAGATACGCAGTATTTT. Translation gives CASSPSGLAGTTDTQYF.

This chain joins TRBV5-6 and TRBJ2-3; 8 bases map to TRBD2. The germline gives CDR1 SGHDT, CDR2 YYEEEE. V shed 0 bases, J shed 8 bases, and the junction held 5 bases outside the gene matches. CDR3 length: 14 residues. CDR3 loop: CASSLGLASGTQYF. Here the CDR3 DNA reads TGTGCCAGCAGCTTGGGACTAGCGTCGGGTACGCAGTATTTT. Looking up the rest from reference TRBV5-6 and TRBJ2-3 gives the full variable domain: DAGVTQSPTHLIKTRGQQVTLRCSPKSGHDTVSWYQQALGQGPQFIFQYYEEEERQRGNFPDRFSGHQFPNYSSELNVNALLLGDSALYLCASSLGLASGTQYFGPGTRLTVL.

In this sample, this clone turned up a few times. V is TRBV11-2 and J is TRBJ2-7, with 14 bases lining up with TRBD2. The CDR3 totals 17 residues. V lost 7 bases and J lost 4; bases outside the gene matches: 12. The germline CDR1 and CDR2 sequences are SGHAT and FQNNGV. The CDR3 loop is CASTSKGLAGGGYEQYF. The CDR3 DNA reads TGTGCCAGCACCTCAAAAGGACTAGCGGGGGGCGGGTACGAGCAGTACTTC.

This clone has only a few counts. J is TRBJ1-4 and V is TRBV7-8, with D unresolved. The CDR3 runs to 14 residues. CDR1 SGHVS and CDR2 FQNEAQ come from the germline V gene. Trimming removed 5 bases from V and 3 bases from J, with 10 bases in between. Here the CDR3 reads CASSPRFSNEKLFF. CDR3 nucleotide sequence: TGTGCCAGCAGCCCGCGCTTTTCTAATGAAAAACTGTTTTTT. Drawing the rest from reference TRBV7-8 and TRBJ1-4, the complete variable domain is GAGVSQSPRYKVAKRGQDVALRCDPISGHVSLFWYQQALGQGPEFLTYFQNEAQLDKSGLPSDRFFAERPEGSVSTLKIQRTQQEDSAVYLCASSPRFSNEKLFFGSGTQLSVL.

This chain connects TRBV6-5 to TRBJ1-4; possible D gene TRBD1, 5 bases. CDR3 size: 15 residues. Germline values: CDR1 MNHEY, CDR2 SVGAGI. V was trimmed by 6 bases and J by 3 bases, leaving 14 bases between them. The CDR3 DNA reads TGTGCCAGCAGGAACGCCTTAGGGGCTAATGAAAAACTGTTTTTT. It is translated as CASRNALGANEKLFF.

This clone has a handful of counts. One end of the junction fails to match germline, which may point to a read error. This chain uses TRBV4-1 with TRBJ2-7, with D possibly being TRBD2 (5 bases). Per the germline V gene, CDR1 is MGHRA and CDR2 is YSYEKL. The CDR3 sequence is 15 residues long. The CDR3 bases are TGCGCCAGCAGCCAAGTAACTAGTCCCTCCAACGAGCAGTACTTC. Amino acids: CASSQVTSPSNEQYF.

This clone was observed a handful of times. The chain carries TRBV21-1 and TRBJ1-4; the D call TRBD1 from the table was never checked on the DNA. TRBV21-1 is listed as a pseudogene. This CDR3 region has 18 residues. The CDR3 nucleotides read TGTGCCAGCAGCAAAAGGCTCCGGGACAGGGAAGATAATGAAAAACTGTTTTTT. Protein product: CASSKRLRDREDNEKLFF.

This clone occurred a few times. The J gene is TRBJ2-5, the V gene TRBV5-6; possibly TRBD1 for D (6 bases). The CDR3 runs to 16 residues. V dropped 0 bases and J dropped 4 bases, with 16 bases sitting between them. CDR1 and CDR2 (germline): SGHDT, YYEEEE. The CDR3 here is CASSLGGQGEGETQYF. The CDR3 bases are TGTGCCAGCAGCTTGGGGGGGCAGGGCGAAGGAGAGACCCAGTACTTC.

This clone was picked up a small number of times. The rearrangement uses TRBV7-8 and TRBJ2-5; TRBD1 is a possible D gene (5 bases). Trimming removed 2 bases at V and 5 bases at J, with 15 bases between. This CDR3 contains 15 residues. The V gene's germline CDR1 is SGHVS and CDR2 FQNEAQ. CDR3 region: CASSLTSQGRETQYF. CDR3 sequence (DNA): TGTGCCAGCAGCTTAACCTCGCAGGGCAGGGAGACCCAGTACTTC.

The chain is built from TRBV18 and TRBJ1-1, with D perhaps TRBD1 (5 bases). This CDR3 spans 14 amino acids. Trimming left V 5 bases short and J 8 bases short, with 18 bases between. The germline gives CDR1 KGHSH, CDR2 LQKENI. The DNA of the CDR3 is TGTGCCAGCTCATCGGCATCGGGACTAGCGGAAGCTTTCTTT. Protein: CASSSASGLAEAFF.

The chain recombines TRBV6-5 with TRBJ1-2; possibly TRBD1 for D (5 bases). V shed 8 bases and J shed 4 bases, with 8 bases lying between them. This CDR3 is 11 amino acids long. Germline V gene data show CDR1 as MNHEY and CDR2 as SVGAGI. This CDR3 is CASGGSYGYTF. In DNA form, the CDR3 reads TGTGCCAGCGGGGGGAGCTATGGCTACACCTTC.

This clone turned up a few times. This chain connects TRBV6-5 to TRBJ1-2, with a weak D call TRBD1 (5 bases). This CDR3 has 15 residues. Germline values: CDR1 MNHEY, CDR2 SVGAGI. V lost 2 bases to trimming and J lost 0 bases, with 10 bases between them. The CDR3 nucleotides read TGTGCCAGCAGTTACCTAAGGGGTACTAACTATGGCTACACCTTC. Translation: CASSYLRGTNYGYTF.

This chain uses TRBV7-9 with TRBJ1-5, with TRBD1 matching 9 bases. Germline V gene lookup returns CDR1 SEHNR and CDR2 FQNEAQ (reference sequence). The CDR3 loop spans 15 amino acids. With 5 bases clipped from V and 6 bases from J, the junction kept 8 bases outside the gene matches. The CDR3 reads CASSLTGGAGQPQHF. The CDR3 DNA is TGTGCCAGCAGCCTAACAGGGGGCGCAGGTCAGCCCCAGCATTTT.

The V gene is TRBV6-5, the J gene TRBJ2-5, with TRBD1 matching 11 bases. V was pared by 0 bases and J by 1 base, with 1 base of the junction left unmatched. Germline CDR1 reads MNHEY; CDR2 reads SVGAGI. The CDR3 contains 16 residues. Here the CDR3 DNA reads TGTGCCAGCAGTTACTCAGGACAGGGGGCCCAAGAGACCCAGTACTTC. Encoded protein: CASSYSGQGAQETQYF.

CDR3 residues: CASSLGQANEKLFF. CDR3 DNA: TGTGCCAGCAGCTTGGGACAGGCTAATGAAAAACTGTTTTTT. The chain has TRBV5-4 and TRBJ1-4; D perhaps matches TRBD1 (6 bases). Germline V gene lookup returns CDR1 SGHNT and CDR2 YYREEE (reference sequence). Trimming pared 0 bases from V and 3 bases from J, leaving 6 bases between. The CDR3 consists of 14 residues. The full variable domain, in which reference TRBV5-4 and TRBJ1-4 provide the parts outside the CDR3, is ETGVTQSPTHLIKTRGQQVTLRCSSQSGHNTVSWYQQALGQGPQFIFQYYREEENGRGNFPPRFSGLQFPNYSSELNVNALELDDSALYLCASSLGQANEKLFFGSGTQLSVL.

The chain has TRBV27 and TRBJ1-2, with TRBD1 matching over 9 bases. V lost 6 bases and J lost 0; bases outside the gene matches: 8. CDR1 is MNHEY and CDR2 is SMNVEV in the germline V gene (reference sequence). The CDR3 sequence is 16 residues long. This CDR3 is CASRTGTGTANYGYTF. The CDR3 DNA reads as TGTGCCAGCAGAACCGGGACAGGGACAGCTAACTATGGCTACACCTTC.

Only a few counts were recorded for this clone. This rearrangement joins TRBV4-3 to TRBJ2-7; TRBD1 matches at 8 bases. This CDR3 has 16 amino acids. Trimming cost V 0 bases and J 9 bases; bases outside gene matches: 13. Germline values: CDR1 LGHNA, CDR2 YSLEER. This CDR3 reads CASSQDKQGALSGQYF. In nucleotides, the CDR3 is TGCGCCAGCAGCCAAGACAAGCAGGGGGCTCTTTCAGGGCAGTACTTC.

CDR3 sequence reads: CASRGQGARLTEAFF. The CDR3 region has the DNA TGTGCCAGCAGGGGACAGGGGGCGCGTTTGACTGAAGCTTTCTTT. V is TRBV5-4 and J is TRBJ1-1; 12 bases match TRBD1. CDR1 is SGHNT and CDR2 is YYREEE in the germline V gene (reference sequence). V was pared by 5 bases and J by 5 bases, with 7 bases of the junction left unmatched. The CDR3 extends over 15 amino acids.

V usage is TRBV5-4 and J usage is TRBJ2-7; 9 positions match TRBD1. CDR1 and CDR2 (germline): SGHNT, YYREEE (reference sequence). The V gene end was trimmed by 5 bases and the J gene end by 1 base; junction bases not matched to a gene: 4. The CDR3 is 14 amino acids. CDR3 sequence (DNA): TGTGCCAGCAGAGGACAGGGGACTTCCTACGAGCAGTACTTC. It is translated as CASRGQGTSYEQYF.

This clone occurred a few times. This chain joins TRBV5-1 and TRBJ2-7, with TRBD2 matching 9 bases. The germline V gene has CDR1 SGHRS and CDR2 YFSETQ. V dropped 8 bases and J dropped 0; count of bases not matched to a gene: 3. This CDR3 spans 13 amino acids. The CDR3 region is CASRSGSSYEQYF. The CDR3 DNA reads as TGCGCCAGTCGTAGCGGGAGCTCCTACGAGCAGTACTTC.

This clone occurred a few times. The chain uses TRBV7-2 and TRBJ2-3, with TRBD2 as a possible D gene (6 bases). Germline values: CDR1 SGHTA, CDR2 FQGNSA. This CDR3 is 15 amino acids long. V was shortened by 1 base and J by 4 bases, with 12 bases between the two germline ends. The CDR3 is CASSLVTSRADTQYF. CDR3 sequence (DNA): TGTGCCAGCAGCTTAGTGACTAGTAGGGCAGATACGCAGTATTTT.